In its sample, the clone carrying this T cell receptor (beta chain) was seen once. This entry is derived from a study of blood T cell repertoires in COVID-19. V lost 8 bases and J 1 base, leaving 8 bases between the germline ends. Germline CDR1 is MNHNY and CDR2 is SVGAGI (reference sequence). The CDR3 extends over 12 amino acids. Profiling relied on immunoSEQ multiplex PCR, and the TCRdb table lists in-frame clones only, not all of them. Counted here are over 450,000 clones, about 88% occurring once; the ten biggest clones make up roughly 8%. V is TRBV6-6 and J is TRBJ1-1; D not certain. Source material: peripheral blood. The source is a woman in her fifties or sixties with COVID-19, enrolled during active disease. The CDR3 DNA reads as TGTGCCAGCTGCGCGGGGAACACTGAAGCTTTCTTT. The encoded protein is CASCAGNTEAFF.